Listed below are T cell receptor beta chains from one sample, sequenced in a study of blood T cell repertoires in COVID-19. The assay was immunoSEQ multiplex PCR, and TCRdb's table has in-frame clones only and misses some. The data contain 59,000 or so clones, approximately 80% of them seen just once; the ten biggest clones take up more than 7%. The source material was peripheral blood. The receptors derive from a man aged 55 to 70 with acute or convalescent COVID-19. Both conserved end residues are part of each CDR3. The order of the fields is clone size, V gene, J gene, D gene, CDR3 DNA, CDR3 protein. The D gene is left open where the match is weak. Clone size is given for some rows only: seen once, a few or many times, or a class if the clone is expanded.

clone size: .; V gene: TRBV5-1; J gene: TRBJ1-4; D gene: TRBD1; CDR3 DNA: TGCGCCAGCAGCGTATCGGGACAGGTCCATGAAAAACTGTTTTTT; CDR3 protein: CASSVSGQVHEKLFF
clone size: .; V gene: TRBV5-4; J gene: TRBJ2-7; D gene: TRBD1; CDR3 DNA: TGTGCCAGCAGCTTGGGGGGGCAGACAGGGGCCTTC; CDR3 protein: CASSLGGQTGAF
clone size: once; V gene: TRBV6-6; J gene: TRBJ1-4; D gene: .; CDR3 DNA: TGTGCCAGCAGTTACCCCACGGGGAATAATGAAAAACTGTTTTTT; CDR3 protein: CASSYPTGNNEKLFF
clone size: .; V gene: TRBV5-1; J gene: TRBJ1-4; D gene: .; CDR3 DNA: TGCGCCAGCAGCTCGGGAGACAGATCAACTAATGAAAAACTGTTTTTT; CDR3 protein: CASSSGDRSTNEKLFF
clone size: .; V gene: TRBV12-3/TRBV12-4; J gene: TRBJ2-3; D gene: TRBD1; CDR3 DNA: TGTGCCAGCAGCACGGACAGGAATACGCAGTATTTT; CDR3 protein: CASSTDRNTQYF
clone size: .; V gene: TRBV29-1; J gene: TRBJ2-5; D gene: TRBD2; CDR3 DNA: TGCAGCGTTGATGATTGGTGGCGGGGGGGCGAGGTCGAGACCCAGTACTTC; CDR3 protein: CSVDDWWRGGEVETQYF
clone size: .; V gene: TRBV6-5; J gene: TRBJ2-7; D gene: TRBD1; CDR3 DNA: TGTGCCAGCCACAGGGGAGACGAGCAGTACTTC; CDR3 protein: CASHRGDEQYF
clone size: .; V gene: TRBV10-1; J gene: TRBJ2-1; D gene: .; CDR3 DNA: TGCGCCAGCATATTAGAACGCTCCTACAATGAGCAGTTCTTC; CDR3 protein: CASILERSYNEQFF
clone size: .; V gene: TRBV7-9; J gene: TRBJ1-5; D gene: .; CDR3 DNA: TGTGCCAGCAGCACAAAGGGGGAGGGGAATCAGCCCCAGCATTTT; CDR3 protein: CASSTKGEGNQPQHF
clone size: .; V gene: TRBV19; J gene: TRBJ2-3; D gene: .; CDR3 DNA: TGTGCCAGTCCATATACCCATATCGGGTATTTT; CDR3 protein: CASPYTHIGYF
clone size: .; V gene: TRBV7-2; J gene: TRBJ2-3; D gene: TRBD2; CDR3 DNA: TGTGCCAGCAGCTCCGGGACTAGCCTAACAGATACGCAGTATTTT; CDR3 protein: CASSSGTSLTDTQYF
clone size: once; V gene: TRBV4-1; J gene: TRBJ2-5; D gene: TRBD2; CDR3 DNA: TGCGCCAGCAGCGGCACTAGCGGGGGCCTCCAAGAGACCCAGTACTTC; CDR3 protein: CASSGTSGGLQETQYF
clone size: .; V gene: TRBV13; J gene: TRBJ1-5; D gene: TRBD1; CDR3 DNA: TGTGCCAGCAGCGGAACAGGGGGCGGCAATCAGCCCCAGCATTTT; CDR3 protein: CASSGTGGGNQPQHF
clone size: .; V gene: TRBV9; J gene: TRBJ1-1; D gene: TRBD1; CDR3 DNA: TGTGCCAGCAGCGTAGCTAAGGACAGGGGGCCTTCTGATACTGAAGCTTTCTTT; CDR3 protein: CASSVAKDRGPSDTEAFF
clone size: .; V gene: TRBV28; J gene: TRBJ1-2; D gene: .; CDR3 DNA: TGTGCCAGCCGAGGGGGGGCGAATGACTATGGCTACACCTTC; CDR3 protein: CASRGGANDYGYTF
clone size: .; V gene: TRBV28; J gene: TRBJ1-6; D gene: .; CDR3 DNA: TGTGCCAGCTCTATATCCGGGAGGGGTTCACCCCTCCACTTT; CDR3 protein: CASSISGRGSPLHF
clone size: .; V gene: TRBV11-2; J gene: TRBJ2-7; D gene: TRBD1; CDR3 DNA: TGTGCCAGCAGATCGAGGAAGGGACAGGGGACTAGGACGGACGAGCAGTACTTC; CDR3 protein: CASRSRKGQGTRTDEQYF
clone size: .; V gene: TRBV7-3; J gene: TRBJ2-6; D gene: .; CDR3 DNA: TGTGCCAGCAGCTTCGACAGCCCCTCCTCTGGGGCCAACGTCCTGACTTTC; CDR3 protein: CASSFDSPSSGANVLTF
clone size: .; V gene: TRBV5-1; J gene: TRBJ2-3; D gene: TRBD1; CDR3 DNA: TGCGCCAGCAGCTTGACCGGGACAGGGACTTTCTACGCAAGAGGTTTT; CDR3 protein: CASSLTGTGTFYARGF
clone size: .; V gene: TRBV27; J gene: TRBJ2-3; D gene: .; CDR3 DNA: TGTGCCAGCAGTTCGGGTGATACGCAGTATTTT; CDR3 protein: CASSSGDTQYF
clone size: .; V gene: TRBV28; J gene: TRBJ1-1; D gene: .; CDR3 DNA: TGTGCCAGCAGTTTATCTCCAGGAATAAACACTGAAGCTTTCTTT; CDR3 protein: CASSLSPGINTEAFF
clone size: .; V gene: TRBV5-1; J gene: TRBJ2-2; D gene: .; CDR3 DNA: TGCGCCAGCAGCTTGGCGGCAGAGGGCACCGGGGAGCTGTTTTTT; CDR3 protein: CASSLAAEGTGELFF
clone size: .; V gene: TRBV29-1; J gene: TRBJ1-4; D gene: TRBD1; CDR3 DNA: TGCAGCGTTGTGGGGACAGGGGGTGAAAAACTGTTTTTT; CDR3 protein: CSVVGTGGEKLFF
clone size: .; V gene: TRBV21-1; J gene: TRBJ2-3; D gene: .; CDR3 DNA: TGTGCCAGCAGCAAAGCGCTGTGGGTCAGCCCTAGGCCCTCGTATACGCAGTATTTT; CDR3 protein: CASSKALWVSPRPSYTQYF
clone size: .; V gene: TRBV24-1; J gene: TRBJ2-3; D gene: .; CDR3 DNA: TGTGCCGTAGGGGGGGTGCTGGGCACAGATACGCAGTATTTT; CDR3 protein: CAVGGVLGTDTQYF
clone size: once; V gene: TRBV6-6; J gene: TRBJ1-5; D gene: .; CDR3 DNA: TGTGCCAGCAGTCCCCTAGGGGGGGATCAGCCCCAGCATTTT; CDR3 protein: CASSPLGGDQPQHF
clone size: few; V gene: TRBV21-1; J gene: TRBJ2-7; D gene: .; CDR3 DNA: TGTGCCAGCAGCAAAGGGAAACAGGGATTTGGGGAGCAGTACTTC; CDR3 protein: CASSKGKQGFGEQYF
clone size: .; V gene: TRBV19; J gene: TRBJ1-2; D gene: .; CDR3 DNA: TGTGCCAGTAACCCGACAGGAACTAACTATGGCTACACCTTC; CDR3 protein: CASNPTGTNYGYTF
clone size: once; V gene: TRBV3-1/TRBV3-2; J gene: TRBJ1-5; D gene: .; CDR3 DNA: TGTGCCAGCAGCCAATATAATCAGCCCCAGCATTTT; CDR3 protein: CASSQYNQPQHF
clone size: .; V gene: TRBV6-5; J gene: TRBJ1-5; D gene: TRBD1; CDR3 DNA: TGTGCCAGCAGCCTTGACAGGGAAGGTCAGCCCCAGCATTTT; CDR3 protein: CASSLDREGQPQHF
clone size: .; V gene: TRBV10-3; J gene: TRBJ2-1; D gene: TRBD1; CDR3 DNA: TGTGCCATCAGTGAGAGGGGACAGGGGGCATACAATGAGCAGTTCTTC; CDR3 protein: CAISERGQGAYNEQFF
clone size: .; V gene: TRBV23-1; J gene: TRBJ2-7; D gene: .; CDR3 DNA: TGCGCCAGCAGTCATAACCGCTATAAGTTC; CDR3 protein: CASSHNRYKF
clone size: .; V gene: TRBV5-8; J gene: TRBJ2-5; D gene: TRBD2; CDR3 DNA: TGTGCCAGCAGCCCCGGAGGGAGGGTCCAAGAGACCCAGTACTTC; CDR3 protein: CASSPGGRVQETQYF
clone size: .; V gene: TRBV5-1; J gene: TRBJ1-1; D gene: .; CDR3 DNA: TGCGCCAGCAGCTTGGCAGTTAGGAGCACTGAAGCTTTCTTT; CDR3 protein: CASSLAVRSTEAFF
clone size: .; V gene: TRBV30; J gene: TRBJ2-2; D gene: .; CDR3 DNA: TGTGCCTGGTACCGGGGTCAGAACACCGGGGAGCTGTTTTTT; CDR3 protein: CAWYRGQNTGELFF
clone size: .; V gene: TRBV27; J gene: TRBJ2-2; D gene: TRBD2; CDR3 DNA: TGTGCCAGCAGTTTCACACCGGGACTAGCGGGGGGAAAAAACACCGGGGAGCTGTTTTTT; CDR3 protein: CASSFTPGLAGGKNTGELFF
clone size: .; V gene: TRBV13; J gene: TRBJ1-6; D gene: TRBD1; CDR3 DNA: TGTGCCAGCAGCTCCGGGACAGGGGTCAGTAATTCACCCCTCCACTTT; CDR3 protein: CASSSGTGVSNSPLHF
clone size: .; V gene: TRBV11-2; J gene: TRBJ2-1; D gene: TRBD1; CDR3 DNA: TGTGCCAGCAGCAGACGGACAGGGGAAAATGAGCAGTTCTTC; CDR3 protein: CASSRRTGENEQFF